The 20 T cell receptor beta chains below come from one sample, sequenced in a study of T-cell memory formation after mild COVID-19. MiXCR, run by TCRdb on the 5' RACE reads, gives a single entry per CDR3 protein. The sample contains roughly 510,000 distinct CDR3 sequences, about 18% of which appear only once. The source material was PBMCs or a T cell subset sorted from them (not recorded which). These receptors all stem from an adult woman who had mild COVID-19 (a few samples of this study predate the infection). Cell type and time point are not known.

This clonotype came up a few times. V and J are TRBV20-1 and TRBJ2-2, with a weak D call TRBD1 (6 bases). The CDR3 has 14 amino acids. Germline V CDR1 and CDR2: DFQATT, SNEGSKA (reference sequence). V was trimmed by 3 bases and J by 6 bases, leaving 14 bases between them. The CDR3 nucleotides are TGCAGTGCTAGGGAACGGACAGTACCCGGGGAGCTGTTTTTT. Protein: CSARERTVPGELFF.

In its sample, this clonotype was seen a few times. The gene calls are TRBV7-9 and TRBJ2-3; perhaps TRBD2 as D (6 bases). The V gene lost 6 bases and the J gene lost 3 bases, with 10 bases spanning the gap. Per the germline V gene, CDR1 is SEHNR and CDR2 is FQNEAQ (reference sequence). The CDR3 consists of 13 residues. CDR3 DNA sequence: TGTGCCAGCAGGGAGGGGTCGACAGATACGCAGTATTTT. This translates into CASREGSTDTQYF.

The chain joins TRBV18 to TRBJ1-1; D is unclear. Trimming left V 6 bases short and J 3 bases short, with 14 bases between. CDR3 length: 14 residues. Germline CDR1 and CDR2: KGHSH and LQKENI. This CDR3 reads CASSTRMGYTEAFF. CDR3 DNA: TGTGCCAGCTCGACTCGTATGGGGTACACTGAAGCTTTCTTT. Complete variable domain (other parts from reference TRBV18 and TRBJ1-1): NAGVMQNPRHLVRRRGQEARLRCSPMKGHSHVYWYRQLPEEGLKFMVYLQKENIIDESGMPKERFSAEFPKEGPSILRIQQVVRGDSAAYFCASSTRMGYTEAFFGQGTRLTVV.

Ten or more counts support this clonotype. The DNA for the CDR3 is TGTGCCAGGGGTCAGCGACGAATCGACAGGTCATACTACGAGCAGTACTTC. The encoded protein is CARGQRRIDRSYYEQYF. This chain links TRBV6-8 with TRBJ2-7; perhaps TRBD1 as D (6 bases). CDR3 length: 17 residues. V lost 9 bases, J lost 3 bases, and 27 bases lay in between. The germline gives CDR1 MNHGY, CDR2 SAAAGT.

This clonotype was recorded a few times. This rearrangement joins TRBV7-9 to TRBJ2-3, with D unclear. Germline-derived CDR1 and CDR2 are SEHNR and FQNEAQ (reference sequence). This CDR3 has 12 residues. V shed 11 bases and J shed 2 bases, with 11 bases lying between them. The CDR3 nucleotides read TGTGCCGGCGTTTTTTCCACAGATACGCAGTATTTT. As protein: CAGVFSTDTQYF.

This clonotype appeared a few times. The V and J genes are TRBV20-1 and TRBJ2-7; 7 nucleotides match TRBD2. This CDR3 spans 14 amino acids. CDR1 is DFQATT and CDR2 is SNEGSKA in the germline V gene (reference sequence). The trim removed 3 bases at V and 6 bases at J, leaving 11 bases unmatched. The CDR3 loop reads CSASGGSTGGEQYF. The CDR3 DNA reads TGCAGTGCTAGTGGGGGATCCACGGGAGGCGAGCAGTACTTC.

This clonotype was seen only a few times. V usage is TRBV24-1 and J usage is TRBJ2-1; perhaps TRBD1 as D (6 bases). With 0 bases removed from V and 7 bases from J, the gap between germline ends came to 12 bases. This CDR3 is built from 15 residues. The germline V gene has CDR1 KGHDR and CDR2 SFDVKD. The CDR3 here is CATSDLGGGRNEQFF. As DNA, the CDR3 is TGTGCCACCAGTGATTTGGGGGGCGGGCGGAATGAGCAGTTCTTC.

The chain couples TRBV19 to TRBJ2-5; 9 positions match TRBD2. With 5 bases clipped from V and 2 bases from J, the junction kept 6 bases outside the gene matches. Germline assignment: CDR1 LNHDA and CDR2 SQIVND (reference sequence). The CDR3 runs 15 residues. CDR3 residues: CASSPILAGQETQYF. CDR3 nucleotides: TGTGCCAGTAGTCCCATTCTAGCGGGACAAGAGACCCAGTACTTC.

The chain uses TRBV7-2 and TRBJ2-6, with a weak D call TRBD2 (5 bases). The V end lost 7 bases, the J end lost 0 bases, and 19 bases lay between the germline ends. Per the germline V gene, CDR1 is SGHTA and CDR2 is FQGNSA. The CDR3 loop spans 18 amino acids. The CDR3 spells CASTGMEVGTSGANVLTF. The DNA of the CDR3 is TGTGCCAGCACGGGGATGGAGGTAGGAACCTCTGGGGCCAACGTCCTGACTTTC.

This clonotype was seen many times. This chain links TRBV5-5 with TRBJ2-1, with D possibly TRBD2 on 5 matching bases. This CDR3 is 15 amino acids long. V lost 1 base, J lost 3 bases, and 11 bases lay in between. CDR1 and CDR2 (germline): SGHKS, YYEKEE (reference sequence). The CDR3, as DNA: TGTGCCAGCAGCTTGACAGTGAGGGACTACAATGAGCAGTTCTTC. Its translation: CASSLTVRDYNEQFF.

This clonotype was observed a handful of times. The chain is built from TRBV5-1 and TRBJ2-7, with 10 bases that match TRBD1. V shed 4 bases and J 3 bases; nucleotides not matched to a gene: 4. This CDR3 spans 14 amino acids. Germline-derived CDR1 and CDR2 are SGHRS and YFSETQ. The CDR3, as DNA: TGCGCCAGCAGCGAAGGGACAGGGGACTACGAGCAGTACTTC. Residues: CASSEGTGDYEQYF. The full variable domain, its missing parts supplied by reference TRBV5-1 and TRBJ2-7, is KAGVTQTPRYLIKTRGQQVTLSCSPISGHRSVSWYQQTPGQGLQFLFEYFSETQRNKGNFPGRFSGRQFSNSRSEMNVSTLELGDSALYLCASSEGTGDYEQYFGPGTRLTVT.

The V gene is TRBV30, the J gene TRBJ1-5; a possible D gene is TRBD1 (5 bases). Germline V gene lookup returns CDR1 GTSNPN and CDR2 SVGIG (reference sequence). Trimming removed 0 bases from V and 2 bases from J, with 8 bases in between. CDR3 length equals 14 residues. CDR3 sequence (DNA): TGTGCCTGGAGTGTGGGGGGGGGCAATCAGCCCCAGCATTTT. This translates into CAWSVGGGNQPQHF.

The genes are TRBV10-3 and TRBJ2-7, with D perhaps TRBD1 (5 bases). V shed 1 base and J shed 2 bases, with 12 bases lying between them. Germline-derived CDR1 and CDR2 are ENHRY and SYGVKD. The CDR3 has 15 residues. CDR3 nucleotide sequence: TGTGCCATCAGTGAGTATCCGTCAGGGCCCTACGAGCAGTACTTC. This codes for CAISEYPSGPYEQYF.

This sequence joins TRBV11-2 and TRBJ1-5; D gene ambiguous. Trimming pared 4 bases from V and 0 bases from J, leaving 13 bases between. This CDR3 region has 16 residues. Germline loops: CDR1 SGHAT, CDR2 FQNNGV. CDR3 protein: CASSSGSAFSNQPQHF. The CDR3 nucleotides read TGTGCCAGCAGCTCGGGCAGCGCTTTTAGCAATCAGCCCCAGCATTTT.

This clonotype has a count of ten or more. This rearrangement joins TRBV12-3 or TRBV12-4 to TRBJ1-1; tentative D call: TRBD1 (5 bases). The germline V and J ends were trimmed by 3 bases and 7 bases, with 12 bases remaining between them. The CDR3 extends over 13 amino acids. In nucleotides, the CDR3 is TGTGCCAGCAGTTTGGGACCGGTGGGTGAAGCTTTCTTT. This sequence encodes CASSLGPVGEAFF.

The chain couples TRBV12-3 or TRBV12-4 to TRBJ2-1; TRBD1 aligns across 7 bases. The V and J ends lost 5 bases and 8 bases, in that order; junction bases with no gene match: 9. CDR3 length: 14 amino acids. The CDR3 nucleotides are TGTGCCAGCAGTCCAACAGACAGGGATGATGAGCAGTTCTTC. Translating gives CASSPTDRDDEQFF.

The table lists this clonotype with a few counts. J is TRBJ1-2 and V is TRBV12-3 or TRBV12-4; 7 bases line up with TRBD1. The CDR3 length is 12 residues. V lost 5 bases, J lost 5 bases, and 2 bases stayed unmatched. Written as DNA, the CDR3 is TGTGCCAGCAGTGGACAGGCGTATGGCTACACCTTC. As protein: CASSGQAYGYTF.

The rearrangement uses TRBV20-1 and TRBJ1-1; D uncertain. With 7 bases removed from V and 3 bases from J, the gap between germline ends came to 15 bases. Germline CDR1 reads DFQATT; CDR2 reads SNEGSKA (reference sequence). This CDR3 contains 13 residues. DNA for the CDR3: TGCAGTGTTAGTAGCATGCAGGACACTGAAGCTTTCTTT. Its protein product is CSVSSMQDTEAFF.

This clonotype came up a few times. The gene calls are TRBV30 and TRBJ1-1; no clear D. V was cut by 2 bases and J by 1 base, with 14 bases left in between. The germline gives CDR1 GTSNPN, CDR2 SVGIG (reference sequence). The CDR3 is 15 residues long. The CDR3 DNA sequence: TGTGCCTGGAGTTACAAAGCTCCCCAGAACACTGAAGCTTTCTTT. Its translation: CAWSYKAPQNTEAFF. The entire variable domain, with the rest obtained from reference TRBV30 and TRBJ1-1, is as follows: SQTIHQWPATLVQPVGSPLSLECTVEGTSNPNLYWYRQAAGRGLQLLFYSVGIGQISSEVPQNLSASRPQDRQFILSSKKLLLSDSGFYLCAWSYKAPQNTEAFFGQGTRLTVV.

This clonotype appeared a few times. The chain has TRBV6-5 and TRBJ2-2; a possible D gene is TRBD1 (6 bases). CDR3 length: 17 amino acids. V lost 3 bases and J 5 bases, leaving 19 bases between the germline ends. Germline V gene data show CDR1 as MNHEY and CDR2 as SVGAGI. CDR3 in DNA: TGTGCCAGCAGTTATAGCCCCGCGGCAGGGGAGACCGGGGAGCTGTTTTTT. Protein sequence: CASSYSPAAGETGELFF.